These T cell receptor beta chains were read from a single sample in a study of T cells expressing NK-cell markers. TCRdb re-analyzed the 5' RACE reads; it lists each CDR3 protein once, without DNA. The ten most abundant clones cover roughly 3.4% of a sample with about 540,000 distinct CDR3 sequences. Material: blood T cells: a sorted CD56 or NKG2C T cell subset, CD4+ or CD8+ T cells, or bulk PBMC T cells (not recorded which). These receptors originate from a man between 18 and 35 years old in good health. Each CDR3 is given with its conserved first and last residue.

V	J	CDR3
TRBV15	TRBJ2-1	CATSRDLLGAISDFYNEQFF
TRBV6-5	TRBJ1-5	CASSGGAGPQHF
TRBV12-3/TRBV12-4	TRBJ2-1	CASSSFAGGGNEQFF
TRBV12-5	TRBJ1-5	CASGLVMTGAGSNQPQHF
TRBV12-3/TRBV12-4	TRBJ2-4	CASSLMTNIQYF
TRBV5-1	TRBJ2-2	CASNSGTNTGELFF
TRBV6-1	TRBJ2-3	CAISQGQGTDTQYF
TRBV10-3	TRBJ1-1	CAINSRGPGVAEAFF
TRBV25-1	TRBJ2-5	CASSGTGSETQYF
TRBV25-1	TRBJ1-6	CASSASTLDTLHF
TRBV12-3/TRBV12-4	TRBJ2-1	CASSPGLAGVAGEQFF
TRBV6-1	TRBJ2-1	CASTFQLGGNEQFF
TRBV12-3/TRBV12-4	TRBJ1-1	CASSFGQGHMNTEAFF
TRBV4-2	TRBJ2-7	CASSQGQGRFYEQYF
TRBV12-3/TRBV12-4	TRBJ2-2	CACGAPNTGELFF
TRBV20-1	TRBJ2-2	CSARGGNRGITGELFF
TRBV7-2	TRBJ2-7	CASSLTGPAEQYF
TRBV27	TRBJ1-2	CASSLSNRGPANYGYTF
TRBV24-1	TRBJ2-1	CATKDGGENEQFF
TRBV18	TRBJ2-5	CASSPGRETQYF
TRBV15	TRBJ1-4	CATSTTNEKLFF
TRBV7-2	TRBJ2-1	CASSFTLGRNDEQFF
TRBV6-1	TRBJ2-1	CAGAGRNEQFF
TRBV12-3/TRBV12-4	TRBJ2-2	CASSFDRGSDTGELFF
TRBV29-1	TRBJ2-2	CSVEDGTLGNTGELFF
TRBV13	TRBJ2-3	CASSLVNRGPSTDTQYF
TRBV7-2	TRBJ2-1	CASSRYGYNEQFF
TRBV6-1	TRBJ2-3	CASSDLDSPITDTQYF
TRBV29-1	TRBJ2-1	CSVVGGTSGRAEFF
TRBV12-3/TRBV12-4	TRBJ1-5	CASSPQAWNSNQPQHF
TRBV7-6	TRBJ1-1	CASSETTGILTEAFF
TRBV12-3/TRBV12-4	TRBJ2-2	CASSRGRGGDTGELFF
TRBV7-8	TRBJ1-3	CASSLLRQGPGNTIYF
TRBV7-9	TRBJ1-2	CASSRFPPNGYTF
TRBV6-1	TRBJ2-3	CASSQSRGTDTQYF
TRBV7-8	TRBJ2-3	CASSLGTSIVTDTQYF
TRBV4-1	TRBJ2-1	CASSQEAGGPGEQFF
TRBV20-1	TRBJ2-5	CSARNPFSGFQETQYF
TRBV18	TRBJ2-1	CASSPTIAGGSYNEQFF
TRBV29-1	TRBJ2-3	CSVKSGFADTQYF
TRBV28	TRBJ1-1	CATRWRNGNTEAFF
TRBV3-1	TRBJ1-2	CASSQVSGLLYGYTF
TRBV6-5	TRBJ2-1	CASRSPTGVFF
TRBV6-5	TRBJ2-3	CASVGPASTDTQYF
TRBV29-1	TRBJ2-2	CSVLVPWTGELFF
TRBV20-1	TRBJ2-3	CSARDGSSSSTDTQYF
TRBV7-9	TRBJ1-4	CASSLADRGLKEKLFF
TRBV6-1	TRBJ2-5	CASTTFRRNKETQYF
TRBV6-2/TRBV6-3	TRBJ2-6	CASTPGYSGANVLTF
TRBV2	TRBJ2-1	CARGPGQGIYNEQFF
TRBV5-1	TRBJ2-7	CASSLGDRVVYEQYF
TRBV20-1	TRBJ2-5	CSTQTSGSLPHRQETQYF
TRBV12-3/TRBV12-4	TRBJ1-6	CASRAGQGYNSPLHF
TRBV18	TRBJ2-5	CASSPMWGNQEIQYF
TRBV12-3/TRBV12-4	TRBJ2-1	CASYLNLGGSSYNEQFF